This T cell receptor beta chain was profiled in a study of cytomegalovirus exposure and HLA in healthy donors. PCR was performed using 60 Vbeta and 13 Jbeta primers. Some clones are missing from TCRdb's copy, which holds only in-frame ones; the method was immunoSEQ multiplex PCR. The sample includes 70,000 to 100,000 clones. The ends lost 4 bases at V and 4 bases at J; junction bases unmatched: 9. The length of the CDR3 is 15 residues. Germline V CDR1 and CDR2: SGHRS, YFSETQ. The material sequenced was PBMCs. This sequence was found in a man aged 18 to 35 in good health and CMV-seropositive. The chain joins TRBV5-1 to TRBJ2-7; 9 positions match TRBD1. This CDR3 is CASSVEPGQGYEQYF. DNA of the CDR3: TGCGCCAGCAGCGTAGAACCGGGACAGGGATACGAGCAGTACTTC.